A selection of T cell receptor beta chains follows, all from one sample in a study of blood T cell repertoires in COVID-19. Method: immunoSEQ multiplex PCR; TCRdb's copy keeps in-frame clones and lacks some. The profile shows about 170,000 clones, roughly 83% of them singletons. The sequenced material came from peripheral blood. The source is a woman of 80 years or more with active or convalescent COVID-19. Both conserved end residues are part of each CDR3.

V gene,CDR3 protein
TRBV18,CASSPLPLGQGANYGYTF
TRBV18,CASSPRQGAGGTEAFF
TRBV19,CASTTGQMNTEAFF
TRBV20-1,CSEGAIDTQYF
TRBV7-2,CASSRQGNTEAFF
TRBV19,CASTPAGFNTGELFF
TRBV7-8,CASSLDRVASPLHF
TRBV29-1,CSVEKQGLGYTF
TRBV2,CASSYTLAKNIQYF
TRBV15,CATSRDSGTGELFF
TRBV5-6,CASSPKGGRDNSPLHF
TRBV29-1,CSVGGRNQPQHF
TRBV2,CASSLQGSNQPQHF
TRBV30,CAWGIGGAYNEQFF
TRBV6-1,CASSVGQGWLLGTGELFF
TRBV2,CASIPLAGTDTQYF
TRBV29-1,CSVEWAGKGNTIYF
TRBV27,CASKRGVAAYEQYF
TRBV3-1/TRBV3-2,CASSLGQASGEQYF
TRBV6-2/TRBV6-3,CASSYGGSTDTQYF
TRBV9,CASSVAAGAVYNEQFF
TRBV11-2,CASSKTPRVNEQFF
TRBV18,CASSPKRGLYQETQYF
TRBV10-1,CASSSDRKENTGELFF
TRBV3-1/TRBV3-2,CASSRGALAGGGSLYF
TRBV6-2/TRBV6-3,CASSYDRDLNYGYTF
TRBV21-1,CARHGQGSAQPQHF
TRBV11-2,CASSLGPLAGLTDTQYF
TRBV6-2/TRBV6-3,CASSSVRQGLQETQYF
TRBV7-2,CASSRTGPTLRTEAFF
TRBV10-3,CAIKTGGIEAFF
TRBV5-6,CASSRTGDEFYGYTF
TRBV9,CASSVGGENTEAFF
TRBV7-8,CASSLQGFNSNQPQHF
TRBV9,CASSAGLRTGGIWATNEKLFF
TRBV5-1,CASSLGGLSTDTQYF
TRBV25-1,CASSRTGGNTIYF
TRBV7-3,CASSRQPPETQYF
TRBV11-3,CASSFSDSSNTEAFF
TRBV7-2,CASSLDGGDNQPQHF